This TCR beta chain came from a study of blood T cell repertoires in COVID-19. The CDR3 has 16 residues. J was trimmed by 10 bases and V by 4 bases; bases with no gene match: 13. CDR1 is MNHNS and CDR2 is SASEGT in the germline V gene. Data came from immunoSEQ multiplex PCR; TCRdb stores just in-frame clones and leaves some out. Here the sample spans more than 150,000 clones, more than 70% being singletons. Sequenced: peripheral blood. This rearrangement joins TRBV6-1 to TRBJ1-6, with TRBD1 identical over 7 bases. The sequence was collected from a man between 40 and 49 years old with active or convalescent COVID-19. In nucleotides, the CDR3 is TGTGCCAGCAGTGGCACTACGACAGGGATGGAATCACCCCTCCACTTT. It yields the protein CASSGTTTGMESPLHF.